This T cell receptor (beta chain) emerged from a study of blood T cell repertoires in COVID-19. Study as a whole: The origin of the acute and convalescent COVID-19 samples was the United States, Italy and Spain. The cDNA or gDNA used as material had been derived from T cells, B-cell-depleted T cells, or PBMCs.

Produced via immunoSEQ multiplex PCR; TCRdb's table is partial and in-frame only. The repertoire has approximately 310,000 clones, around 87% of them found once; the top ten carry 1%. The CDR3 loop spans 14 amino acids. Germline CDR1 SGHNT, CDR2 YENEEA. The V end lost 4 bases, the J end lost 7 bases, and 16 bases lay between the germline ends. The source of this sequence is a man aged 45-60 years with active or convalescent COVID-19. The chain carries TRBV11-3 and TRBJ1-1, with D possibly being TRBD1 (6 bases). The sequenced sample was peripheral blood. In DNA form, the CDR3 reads TGTGCCAGCAGCTCCCCGGACAGTCGTATTGAAGCTTTCTTT. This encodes CASSSPDSRIEAFF.